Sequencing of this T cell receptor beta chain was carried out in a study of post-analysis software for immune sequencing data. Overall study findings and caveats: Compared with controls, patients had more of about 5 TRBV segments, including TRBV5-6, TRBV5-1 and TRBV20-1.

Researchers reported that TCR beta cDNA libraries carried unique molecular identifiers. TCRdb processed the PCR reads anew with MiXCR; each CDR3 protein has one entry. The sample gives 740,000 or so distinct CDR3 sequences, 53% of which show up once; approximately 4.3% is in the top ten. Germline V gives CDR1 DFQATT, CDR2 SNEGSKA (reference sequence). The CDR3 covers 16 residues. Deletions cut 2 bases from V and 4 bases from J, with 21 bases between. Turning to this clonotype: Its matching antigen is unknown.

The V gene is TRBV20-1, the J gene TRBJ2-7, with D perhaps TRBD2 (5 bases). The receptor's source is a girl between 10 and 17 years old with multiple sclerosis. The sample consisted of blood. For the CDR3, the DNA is TGCAGTGCTAGACACCGAGCACACGGACTGACATACGAGCAGTACTTC. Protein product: CSARHRAHGLTYEQYF.